These T cell receptor beta chains were read from a single sample in a study of T cells after yellow fever vaccination. Each CDR3 protein is one row after TCRdb ran MiXCR on the 5' RACE reads. The data contain about 350,000 distinct CDR3 sequences, under 14% of them singletons. The specimen was PBMCs, collected on the day of the first yellow fever vaccination. These receptors all stem from a young man who received the YFV17D yellow fever vaccine. CDR3s include the opening cysteine and the closing phenylalanine or tryptophan. The D gene is left open where the match is weak. Clone size is stated in some rows and not others, as once, few, many or a class when expanded.

D gene	V gene	J gene	clone size	CDR3 protein	CDR3 DNA
TRBD1	TRBV4-3	TRBJ1-1	few	CASSQDLWDRGPTEAFF	TGCGCCAGCAGCCAAGATCTATGGGACAGGGGGCCCACTGAAGCTTTCTTT
TRBD2	TRBV28	TRBJ2-2	few	CASSLGLYTGELFF	TGTGCCAGCAGCCTGGGACTATACACCGGGGAGCTGTTTTTT
TRBD2	TRBV4-1	TRBJ2-3	few	CASSPLGSGGSTDTQYF	TGCGCCAGCAGCCCCCTTGGGAGCGGGGGGAGCACAGATACGCAGTATTTT
TRBD1	TRBV30	TRBJ1-5	few	CAWSSGQGGQPQHF	TGTGCCTGGAGTTCAGGACAGGGTGGGCAGCCCCAGCATTTT
.	TRBV18	TRBJ2-3	few	CASDSGTSTDTQYF	TGTGCCAGTGACAGTGGTACCAGCACAGATACGCAGTATTTT
.	TRBV4-1	TRBJ2-5	.	CASSQDGILPEETQYF	TGCGCCAGCAGCCAAGACGGGATTTTGCCTGAAGAGACCCAGTACTTC
TRBD1	TRBV10-3	TRBJ1-6	once	CAISQGAGNSPLHF	TGTGCCATCAGCCAGGGGGCCGGTAATTCACCCCTCCACTTT
.	TRBV6-1	TRBJ2-1	few	CASKRGSSYNEQFF	TGTGCCAGCAAACGAGGGAGCTCCTACAATGAGCAGTTCTTC
.	TRBV4-1	TRBJ2-2	many	CASSSTGIPGELFF	TGCGCCAGCAGCTCTACAGGGATTCCCGGGGAGCTGTTTTTT
TRBD1	TRBV3-1	TRBJ2-6	.	CASSPSLLTGQGRSGANVLTF	TGTGCCAGCAGCCCTTCCCTATTAACTGGACAGGGGAGGTCTGGGGCCAACGTCCTGACTTTC
.	TRBV6-2/TRBV6-3	TRBJ1-1	.	CASSYPSTEAFF	TGTGCCAGCAGTTACCCGAGCACTGAAGCTTTCTTT
.	TRBV5-1	TRBJ2-5	few	CASSIGPGETQYF	TGCGCCAGCAGCATTGGGCCAGGGGAGACCCAGTACTTC
TRBD2	TRBV5-1	TRBJ2-1	.	CASSLGTSSFNEQFF	TGCGCCAGCAGCCTCGGGACTAGCAGTTTCAATGAGCAGTTCTTC
.	TRBV20-1	TRBJ1-1	many	CRATLPDREAFF	TGCAGGGCTACGCTCCCGGACCGCGAAGCTTTCTTT
.	TRBV20-1	TRBJ2-6	.	CSASVATGANVLTF	TGCAGTGCTAGTGTGGCGACCGGGGCCAACGTCCTGACTTTC
.	TRBV20-1	TRBJ1-6	.	CSATGGLQGGSPLHF	TGCAGTGCTACCGGGGGGTTACAGGGAGGGTCACCCCTCCACTTT
TRBD2	TRBV6-2/TRBV6-3	TRBJ2-7	.	CASSSWTSGGRRAGEQYF	TGTGCCAGCAGTTCCTGGACTAGCGGGGGCCGAAGAGCAGGCGAGCAGTACTTC
.	TRBV7-2	TRBJ2-7	.	CASSSSPGSTYEQYF	TGTGCCAGCAGCTCATCCCCGGGGAGCACCTACGAGCAGTACTTC
TRBD1	TRBV20-1	TRBJ2-3	few	CSARTGGEGDTQYF	TGCAGTGCTCGCACAGGGGGCGAGGGGGATACGCAGTATTTT
.	TRBV7-2	TRBJ2-1	few	CASSLWDTLYNEQFF	TGTGCCAGCAGCTTATGGGACACTTTATACAATGAGCAGTTCTTC
.	TRBV5-1	TRBJ1-1	few	CASSPGGREAFF	TGCGCCAGCAGCCCAGGAGGGAGGGAAGCTTTCTTT
.	TRBV4-1	TRBJ2-1	many	CASSHLQGNEQFF	TGCGCCAGCAGCCACCTCCAGGGGAATGAGCAGTTCTTC
.	TRBV29-1	TRBJ2-1	few	CSVEGSGFSYNEQFF	TGCAGCGTTGAGGGGAGCGGGTTCTCCTACAATGAGCAGTTCTTC
.	TRBV7-9	TRBJ2-1	many	CASSLSGSYNEQFF	TGTGCCAGCAGCTTAAGCGGTAGTTACAATGAGCAGTTCTTC
TRBD1	TRBV12-3/TRBV12-4	TRBJ1-1	few	CASSTLTGWGGNTEAFF	TGTGCCAGCAGTACCCTGACAGGGTGGGGTGGGAACACTGAAGCTTTCTTT
.	TRBV28	TRBJ2-5	.	CASTSPQQETQYF	TGTGCCAGCACCAGCCCCCAACAAGAGACCCAGTACTTC
TRBD2	TRBV6-2/TRBV6-3	TRBJ2-1	.	CASLIVGGKQFF	TGTGCCAGCCTTATCGTGGGGGGGAAGCAGTTCTTC
.	TRBV9	TRBJ2-5	.	CASSVGSHFQETQYF	TGTGCCAGCAGCGTAGGTTCCCATTTCCAAGAGACCCAGTACTTC
.	TRBV7-9	TRBJ1-2	few	CASSKGDNGYTF	TGTGCCAGCAGCAAGGGGGACAATGGCTACACCTTC
TRBD2	TRBV7-7	TRBJ2-1	many	CASSHDSGGTLSNEQFF	TGTGCCAGCAGCCACGATAGCGGGGGGACCCTTAGCAATGAGCAGTTCTTC
.	TRBV2	TRBJ1-2	few	CASSDSVLFDGYTF	TGTGCCAGCAGTGACTCCGTATTATTTGATGGCTACACCTTC
TRBD1	TRBV12-3/TRBV12-4	TRBJ2-3	.	CASSLTRQGADTQYF	TGTGCCAGCAGTTTAACCCGACAGGGAGCAGATACGCAGTATTTT
TRBD2	TRBV6-1	TRBJ2-3	.	CASRGTSLDTQYF	TGTGCCAGCAGGGGGACTAGCTTAGATACGCAGTATTTT
.	TRBV6-4	TRBJ2-1	once	CASSDSKPYNEQFF	TGTGCCAGCAGTGACTCGAAACCGTACAATGAGCAGTTCTTC
.	TRBV4-1	TRBJ2-7	few	CASSQDVARSGRDPHYEQYF	TGCGCCAGCAGCCAAGATGTAGCTAGATCGGGCAGGGACCCCCACTACGAGCAGTACTTC
.	TRBV19	TRBJ2-7	many	CASSIGWGASHEQYF	TGTGCCAGTAGTATCGGTTGGGGGGCGAGCCACGAGCAGTACTTC
.	TRBV27	TRBJ2-1	many	CASSFGGYNEQFF	TGTGCCAGCAGTTTTGGAGGATACAATGAGCAGTTCTTC
.	TRBV3-1	TRBJ1-6	many	CASSRLQKPLHF	TGTGCCAGCAGCCGCCTGCAGAAACCCCTCCACTTT
.	TRBV5-1	TRBJ2-3	.	CASSLARDPGATQYF	TGCGCCAGCAGCTTGGCCAGGGACCCTGGGGCTACGCAGTATTTT
.	TRBV10-2	TRBJ2-2	few	CASRKTDTGELFF	TGCGCCAGCAGAAAGACAGACACCGGGGAGCTGTTTTTT
TRBD1	TRBV12-3/TRBV12-4	TRBJ2-4	.	CASSPWTGQGKNIQYF	TGTGCCAGCAGTCCGTGGACAGGGCAGGGCAAAAACATTCAGTACTTC
TRBD1	TRBV7-7	TRBJ2-5	.	CASSTQPDRGLGLETQYF	TGTGCCAGCAGCACACAACCAGACAGGGGATTGGGGCTGGAGACCCAGTACTTC
.	TRBV3-1	TRBJ2-2	.	CASSHRRGRTGELFF	TGTGCCAGCAGCCATCGGCGAGGGCGGACCGGGGAGCTGTTTTTT
TRBD1	TRBV12-3/TRBV12-4	TRBJ2-3	.	CASRSRDSVNWPDTQYF	TGTGCCAGCAGGTCCCGGGACAGCGTCAACTGGCCAGATACGCAGTATTTT
.	TRBV5-1	TRBJ2-5	.	CASSGPNREETQYF	TGCGCCAGCAGCGGTCCCAACAGGGAAGAGACCCAGTACTTC
TRBD1	TRBV25-1	TRBJ1-1	few	CASSSGTGVRTEAFF	TGTGCCAGCAGTAGCGGAACAGGGGTGAGAACTGAAGCTTTCTTT
TRBD1	TRBV7-3	TRBJ1-1	many	CASSLTGVSTEAFF	TGTGCCAGCAGCCTGACAGGGGTGAGCACTGAAGCTTTCTTT
.	TRBV19	TRBJ1-1	.	CASSSWGYTEAFF	TGTGCCAGTAGTAGTTGGGGCTACACTGAAGCTTTCTTT
.	TRBV7-8	TRBJ1-1	few	CASSRTGTEAFF	TGTGCCAGCAGCAGGACCGGGACAGAAGCTTTCTTT
TRBD1	TRBV3-1	TRBJ1-2	few	CASSQDNEGRGIYGYTF	TGTGCCAGCAGCCAAGATAATGAGGGCAGGGGGATCTATGGCTACACCTTC
TRBD1	TRBV10-3	TRBJ2-2	.	CAISERRDRGRNTGELFF	TGTGCCATCAGTGAGCGGCGTGACAGGGGGCGTAACACCGGGGAGCTGTTTTTT
.	TRBV6-5	TRBJ2-1	few	CASSYHLGRKARYNEQFF	TGTGCCAGCAGTTACCATTTGGGTCGAAAGGCGCGATACAATGAGCAGTTCTTC
.	TRBV5-1	TRBJ1-1	many	CASSLGHTLMNTEAFF	TGCGCCAGCAGCTTGGGACACACCCTGATGAACACTGAAGCTTTCTTT
.	TRBV4-3	TRBJ2-1	.	CASRFQGRNEQFF	TGCGCCAGCAGATTTCAGGGGCGGAATGAGCAGTTCTTC
.	TRBV10-2	TRBJ2-3	many	CASSDPESGTQYF	TGCGCCAGCAGTGACCCCGAGTCGGGTACGCAGTATTTT
TRBD2	TRBV7-2	TRBJ2-7	.	CASSLKAGGPWEQYF	TGTGCCAGCAGCTTAAAAGCGGGGGGGCCTTGGGAGCAGTACTTC
TRBD1	TRBV7-3	TRBJ2-5	few	CASSYGPGGTQYF	TGTGCCAGCAGCTACGGGCCAGGGGGGACCCAGTACTTC